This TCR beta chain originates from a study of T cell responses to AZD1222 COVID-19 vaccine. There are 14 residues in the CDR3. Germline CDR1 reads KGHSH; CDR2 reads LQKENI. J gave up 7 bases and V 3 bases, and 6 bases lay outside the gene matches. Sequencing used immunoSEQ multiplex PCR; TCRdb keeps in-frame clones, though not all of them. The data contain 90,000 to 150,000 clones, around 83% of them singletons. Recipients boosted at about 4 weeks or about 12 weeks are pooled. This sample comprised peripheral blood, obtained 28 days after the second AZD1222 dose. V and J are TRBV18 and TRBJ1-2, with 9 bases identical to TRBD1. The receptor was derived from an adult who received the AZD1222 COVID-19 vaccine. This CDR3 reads CASSPNRGQGGYTF. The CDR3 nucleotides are TGTGCCAGCTCACCCAACAGGGGGCAAGGTGGCTACACCTTC.